The next 22 T cell receptor beta chains were all read from a single sample in a study of OX40 agonist ivuxolimab in advanced cancers. Data came from immunoSEQ multiplex PCR; TCRdb stores just in-frame clones and leaves some out. Here the sample spans 55,000 to 90,000 clones, roughly 80% being singletons. The specimen was CD4+ or CD8+ T cells sorted from blood, collected in a trial of the OX40 agonist ivuxolimab. The receptors were sampled from an adult with an advanced solid tumor such as melanoma, head and neck, liver or kidney cancer.

The chain carries TRBV21-1 and TRBJ2-7. TRBV21-1 counts as a pseudogene. There are 19 residues in the CDR3. CDR3 nucleotides: TGTGCCAGCAGCAAAGAAACAGCCCCGGGGCCCAGTCAGCTATACGAGCAGTACTTC. Amino acid sequence: CASSKETAPGPSQLYEQYF.

The chain has TRBV2 and TRBJ1-2; TRBD1 matches at 8 bases. Looked up from germline, CDR1 is SNHLY and CDR2 is FYNNEI. J was trimmed by 7 bases and V by 7 bases; bases with no gene match: 11. This CDR3 has 14 residues. In DNA form, the CDR3 reads TGTGCCAGCACTAAAGGGGGACAGGTCGTTGGCTACACCTTC. Translation: CASTKGGQVVGYTF. Filled out from reference TRBV2 and TRBJ1-2, the complete variable domain reads EPEVTQTPSHQVTQMGQEVILRCVPISNHLYFYWYRQILGQKVEFLVSFYNNEISEKSEIFDDQFSVERPDGSNFTLKIRSTKLEDSAMYFCASTKGGQVVGYTFGSGTRLTVV.

The CDR3 protein is CASSELGYEQYV. DNA for the CDR3: TGTGCCAGCAGTGAATTGGGCTACGAGCAGTACGTC. The chain uses TRBV2 and TRBJ2-7; D uncertain. The length of the CDR3 is 12 residues. Trimming removed 2 bases at V and 3 bases at J, with 5 bases between. CDR1 is SNHLY, CDR2 FYNNEI, per germline.

The chain links TRBV7-2 to TRBJ1-5; no reliable D call. This CDR3 comprises 14 residues. V lost 2 bases and J lost 2, with 7 bases in between. CDR1 SGHTA and CDR2 FQGNSA come from the germline V gene. Here the CDR3 DNA reads TGTGCCAGCAGCTTACGTCAGGGCAATCAGCCCCAGCATTTT. This sequence encodes CASSLRQGNQPQHF.

In DNA, the CDR3 is TGCGCCAGCAGCTCGCAAACTGGCGAGCAGTACTTC. Its protein is CASSSQTGEQYF. This chain uses TRBV5-1 with TRBJ2-7; D ambiguous. Trimming took off 3 bases at V and 6 bases at J, with 10 bases between the two ends. The CDR3 is made up of 12 amino acids. Per germline, CDR1 SGHRS and CDR2 YFSETQ.

The chain recombines TRBV4-1 with TRBJ1-2; D is undetermined. CDR3 length: 19 amino acids. Trimming removed 3 bases from V and 4 bases from J, with 27 bases in between. Germline lookup yields CDR1 MGHRA and CDR2 YSYEKL. Written as DNA, the CDR3 is TGCGCCAGCAGCCAGGGTCAAGGGTATACGTCTCCCCTTTTCTATGGCTACACCTTC. Translating gives CASSQGQGYTSPLFYGYTF.

The genes are TRBV5-4 and TRBJ1-1; 7 bases fit TRBD1. V shed 4 bases, J shed 0 bases, and the junction held 12 bases outside the gene matches. Germline CDR1 reads SGHNT; CDR2 reads YYREEE (reference sequence). The CDR3 runs 17 residues. The CDR3 loop is CASSQLFTGAVNTEAFF. CDR3 DNA: TGTGCCAGCAGCCAACTTTTCACAGGGGCCGTGAACACTGAAGCTTTCTTT.

The chain uses TRBV5-5 and TRBJ2-3; D remains unclear. CDR1 is SGHKS, CDR2 YYEKEE, per germline (reference sequence). The CDR3 consists of 15 residues. V lost 1 base and J 3 bases, leaving 12 bases between the germline ends. The CDR3, as DNA: TGTGCCAGCAGCTTGAACCCCGGACGGACAGATACGCAGTATTTT. This sequence encodes CASSLNPGRTDTQYF.

This clone was counted only a few times. This sequence joins TRBV7-8 and TRBJ1-4; D is perhaps TRBD1 (5 bases). This CDR3 has 18 residues. Germline V lookup: CDR1 SGHVS, CDR2 FQNEAQ. With 3 bases removed from V and 0 bases from J, the gap between germline ends came to 17 bases. The DNA for the CDR3 is TGTGCCAGCAGCTTCTACACACCGACAGATGCAACTAATGAAAAACTGTTTTTT. This translates into CASSFYTPTDATNEKLFF.

This clone was recorded a few times. The chain couples TRBV5-6 to TRBJ1-6; unclear D gene. V shed 7 bases and J shed 7 bases, with 15 bases lying between them. The CDR3 contains 14 residues. Germline CDR1 is SGHDT and CDR2 is YYEEEE. Here the CDR3 reads CASAYGRRNSPLHF. In DNA form, the CDR3 reads TGTGCCAGCGCTTACGGCCGGAGGAATTCACCCCTCCACTTT.

The V and J genes are TRBV10-3 and TRBJ1-1; D remains unclear. CDR1 is ENHRY and CDR2 is SYGVKD in the germline V gene. This CDR3 has 13 amino acids. The V gene lost 3 bases and the J gene lost 0 bases, with 5 bases spanning the gap. This CDR3 is CAISDGLNTEAFF. The CDR3 DNA reads as TGTGCCATCAGTGATGGCTTGAACACTGAAGCTTTCTTT.

V is TRBV6-6 and J is TRBJ1-1, with D unclear. This CDR3 is 13 amino acids long. Germline CDR1 is MNHNY and CDR2 is SVGAGI (reference sequence). V was trimmed by 4 bases and J by 4 bases, leaving 10 bases between them. CDR3 residues: CASSSLGGTEAFF. The CDR3, as DNA: TGTGCCAGCAGTTCCCTCGGAGGCACTGAAGCTTTCTTT.

The chain carries TRBV6-1 and TRBJ2-7; D not certain. From germline, CDR1 is MNHNS and CDR2 SASEGT. Deletions cut 4 bases from V and 3 bases from J, with 10 bases between. This CDR3 region has 13 residues. CDR3 region: CASSATEFYEQYV. The CDR3 DNA is TGTGCCAGCAGTGCTACAGAGTTCTACGAGCAGTACGTC.

The chain carries TRBV7-3 and TRBJ1-5; no definite D call. This CDR3 has 12 residues. V was trimmed by 5 bases and J by 7 bases, leaving 9 bases between them. Germline CDR1 and CDR2: SGHTA and FQGTGA. The CDR3 reads CASSIPGQPQHF. In DNA form, the CDR3 reads TGTGCCAGCAGCATCCCGGGACAGCCCCAGCATTTT.

This clone showed up just a few times. One end of the junction varies from germline; a read error may be responsible. This chain uses TRBV10-3 with TRBJ2-7; 9 bases line up with TRBD2. The CDR3 has 15 residues. Germline V gene lookup returns CDR1 ENHRY and CDR2 SYGVKD. The CDR3 bases are TGTGCCATCAGCCGGTCCGGGACTAGCTCCCACGAGCAGTACTTC. As protein: CAISRSGTSSHEQYF.

The chain carries TRBV5-1 and TRBJ1-3, with 9 bases matching TRBD1. This CDR3 spans 15 amino acids. Germline assignment: CDR1 SGHRS and CDR2 YFSETQ. V was clipped by 4 bases and J by 3 bases; unmatched bases: 5. The CDR3 loop is CASSPGQGGGNTIYF. DNA of the CDR3: TGCGCCAGCAGCCCGGGACAGGGAGGTGGAAACACCATATATTTT.

This clone came up a few times. J is TRBJ1-5 and V is TRBV28; a weak D match, TRBD1 (5 bases). V was cut by 6 bases and J by 5 bases, with 11 bases left in between. The germline gives CDR1 MDHEN, CDR2 SYDVKM. The CDR3 spans 13 residues. CDR3 sequence: CASSRTPHQPQHF. CDR3 in DNA: TGTGCCAGCAGCAGGACACCTCATCAGCCCCAGCATTTT.

The V call is TRBV2, the J call TRBJ1-5; D call uncertain. The germline gives CDR1 SNHLY, CDR2 FYNNEI. Trimming removed 1 base from V and 6 bases from J, with 7 bases in between. The CDR3 sequence is 13 residues long. In DNA form, the CDR3 reads TGTGCCAGCAGTGAAGAGCAGAGTCAGCCCCAGCATTTT. Its translation is CASSEEQSQPQHF.

The V and J genes are TRBV10-3 and TRBJ2-3; D unclear. Germline V gene sequence: CDR1 ENHRY, CDR2 SYGVKD. The germline V and J ends were trimmed by 4 bases and 4 bases, with 3 bases remaining between them. The CDR3 length is 11 residues. CDR3 sequence: CAISGSDTQYF. The CDR3 nucleotides read TGTGCCATCAGTGGTTCAGATACGCAGTATTTT.

This clone was found once. The gene calls are TRBV7-2 and TRBJ2-5; no firm D call. The germline CDR1 and CDR2 sequences are SGHTA and FQGNSA. There are 12 residues in the CDR3. V lost 1 base and J lost 5, with 5 bases in between. The CDR3 DNA reads as TGTGCCAGCAGCTTAGTAAAGGAGACCCAGTACTTC. Translation: CASSLVKETQYF.

The CDR3 loop is CATHAAGVSGNTIYF. In nucleotides, the CDR3 is TGTGCCACCCATGCGGCGGGGGTCTCTGGAAACACCATATATTTT. The chain uses TRBV5-4 and TRBJ1-3, with D possibly TRBD1 on 5 matching bases. This CDR3 is 15 amino acids long. V was clipped by 9 bases and J by 0 bases, with 16 bases between them. Germline CDR1 SGHNT, CDR2 YYREEE (reference sequence).

The chain carries TRBV30 and TRBJ1-1, with TRBD1 identical over 7 bases. V gave up 2 bases and J gave up 3 bases; unmatched junction bases: 12. Germline V gene sequence: CDR1 GTSNPN, CDR2 SVGIG (reference sequence). There are 16 residues in the CDR3. DNA of the CDR3: TGTGCCTGGAGTAAAGGGGGCGGCGGGACATACACTGAAGCTTTCTTT. Translation gives CAWSKGGGGTYTEAFF. The full variable domain, rest sourced from reference TRBV30 and TRBJ1-1, is SQTIHQWPATLVQPVGSPLSLECTVEGTSNPNLYWYRQAAGRGLQLLFYSVGIGQISSEVPQNLSASRPQDRQFILSSKKLLLSDSGFYLCAWSKGGGGTYTEAFFGQGTRLTVV.